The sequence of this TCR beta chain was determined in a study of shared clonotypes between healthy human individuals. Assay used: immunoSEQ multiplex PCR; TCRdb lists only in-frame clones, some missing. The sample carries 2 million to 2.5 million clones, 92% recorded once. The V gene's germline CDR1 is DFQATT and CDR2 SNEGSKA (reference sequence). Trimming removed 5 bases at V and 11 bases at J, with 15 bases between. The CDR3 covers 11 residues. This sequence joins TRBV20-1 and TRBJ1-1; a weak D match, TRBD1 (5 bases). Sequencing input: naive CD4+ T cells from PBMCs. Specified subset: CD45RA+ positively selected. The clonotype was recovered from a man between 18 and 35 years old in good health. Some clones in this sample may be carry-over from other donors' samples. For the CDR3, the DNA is TGCAGTGCTTCGACAGCTCTCCATGCTTTCTTT. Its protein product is CSASTALHAFF.